A single sample gave rise to the 5 T cell receptor beta chains below, sequenced in a study of T cells in Graves' hyperthyroidism and ophthalmopathy. Amplification yielded TCR beta CDR3 regions, with RNA transcripts as the source. A first-round RT-PCR of the TCR CDR3 used the HTBI primer set. Via MiXCR, TCRdb re-called the multiplex PCR reads, giving one row per CDR3 protein. The table shows around 240,000 distinct CDR3 sequences, with roughly 17% occurring only once. The sequenced sample consisted of blood. These TCRs come from a woman aged 18-29 years with Graves' ophthalmopathy.

There are many counts of this clonotype. The chain has TRBV20-1 and TRBJ2-2; the match to TRBD1 covers 7 bases. The trim removed 6 bases at V and 1 base at J, leaving 8 bases unmatched. This CDR3 region has 15 residues. The V gene's germline CDR1 is DFQATT and CDR2 SNEGSKA (reference sequence). CDR3 DNA: TGCAGTGCCCGACGACAGGGACAGAACACCGGGGAGCTGTTTTTT. Residues: CSARRQGQNTGELFF.

This clonotype was detected many times. The rearrangement links TRBV7-2 to TRBJ2-3, with 13 bases that match TRBD2. Germline V gene sequence: CDR1 SGHTA, CDR2 FQGNSA. There are 16 residues in the CDR3. J was trimmed by 4 bases and V by 6 bases; bases with no gene match: 7. The CDR3 DNA sequence: TGTGCCAGCAGTCGGACTAGCGGGAGCCTCGCAGATACGCAGTATTTT. Translated, it gives CASSRTSGSLADTQYF.

There are many counts of this clonotype. The V call is TRBV4-1, the J call TRBJ1-1; 7 bases match TRBD1. J lost 0 bases, V lost 4 bases, and 8 bases had no gene match. Germline V gives CDR1 MGHRA, CDR2 YSYEKL. The CDR3 runs to 16 residues. This CDR3 is CASSRKEGQLNTEAFF. In DNA form, the CDR3 reads TGCGCCAGCAGCCGAAAAGAGGGACAGCTGAACACTGAAGCTTTCTTT.

This clonotype has more than one count but fewer than ten. This rearrangement joins TRBV25-1 to TRBJ2-5, with 7 nucleotides matching TRBD1. Germline V gene sequence: CDR1 MGHDK, CDR2 SYGVNS. The V segment lost 5 bases and the J segment 7 bases; nucleotides outside the gene matches: 13. The CDR3 is 15 amino acids. CDR3: CASSPSGGPGGTQYF. DNA for the CDR3: TGTGCCAGCAGTCCGTCTGGGGGCCCAGGGGGGACCCAGTACTTC.

This clonotype was recorded at least ten times. The rearrangement joins TRBV12-3 or TRBV12-4 to TRBJ1-3; D is unclear. CDR3 length: 15 residues. The V and J ends lost 6 bases and 4 bases respectively, with 16 bases between them. CDR3 DNA: TGTGCCAGCAGGCCTTCCGGGGTCCAGGGAAACACCATATATTTT. This codes for CASRPSGVQGNTIYF.